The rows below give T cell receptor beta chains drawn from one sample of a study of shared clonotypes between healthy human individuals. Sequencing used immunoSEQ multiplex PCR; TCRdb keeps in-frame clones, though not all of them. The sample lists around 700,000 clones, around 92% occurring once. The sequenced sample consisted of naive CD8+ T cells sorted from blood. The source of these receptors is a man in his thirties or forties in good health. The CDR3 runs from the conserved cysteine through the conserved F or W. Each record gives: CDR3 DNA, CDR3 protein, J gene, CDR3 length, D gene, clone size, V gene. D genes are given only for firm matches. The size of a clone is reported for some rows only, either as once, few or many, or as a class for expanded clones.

cdr3_nt: TGTGCCAGCGCCCCAGTTGAAGCCCTGGGGCCAGATACGCAGTATTTT
cdr3_aa: CASAPVEALGPDTQYF
j_call: TRBJ2-3
cdr3_length: 16
d_call: -
clone_size: -
v_call: TRBV2

cdr3_nt: TGCAGCGTCGGGGGCACGGGGAATGAGCAGTTCTTC
cdr3_aa: CSVGGTGNEQFF
j_call: TRBJ2-1
cdr3_length: 12
d_call: -
clone_size: -
v_call: TRBV29-1

cdr3_nt: TGTGCCAGCAGCTCTTCAGGGGAGGAGCAGTACTTC
cdr3_aa: CASSSSGEEQYF
j_call: TRBJ2-7
cdr3_length: 12
d_call: -
clone_size: -
v_call: TRBV11-2

cdr3_nt: TGTGCCAGCAGCTTGATTGGGGGTGGGTACAATGAGCAGTTCTTC
cdr3_aa: CASSLIGGGYNEQFF
j_call: TRBJ2-1
cdr3_length: 15
d_call: -
clone_size: -
v_call: TRBV28

cdr3_nt: TGTGCCAGCAGCCCGGGGAACACTGAAGCTTTCTTT
cdr3_aa: CASSPGNTEAFF
j_call: TRBJ1-1
cdr3_length: 12
d_call: -
clone_size: -
v_call: TRBV27

cdr3_nt: TGTGCCAGCAGCGTTTCAGGCCTGCCCTACGGTAAACTGTTTTTT
cdr3_aa: CASSVSGLPYGKLFF
j_call: TRBJ1-4
cdr3_length: 15
d_call: -
clone_size: -
v_call: TRBV5-6

cdr3_nt: TGCGCCAGCAGCCGAGGTACTGAAGCTTTCTTT
cdr3_aa: CASSRGTEAFF
j_call: TRBJ1-1
cdr3_length: 11
d_call: -
clone_size: -
v_call: TRBV4-1

cdr3_nt: TGTGCCAGCAGCCAAGCTTCCCAAACAGGGTACATGAACACTGAAGCTTTCTTT
cdr3_aa: CASSQASQTGYMNTEAFF
j_call: TRBJ1-1
cdr3_length: 18
d_call: -
clone_size: -
v_call: TRBV14

cdr3_nt: TGTGCCAGCAGCCAAGATTGGGGTGAGCAGCCCCAGCATTTT
cdr3_aa: CASSQDWGEQPQHF
j_call: TRBJ1-5
cdr3_length: 14
d_call: -
clone_size: -
v_call: TRBV4-2

cdr3_nt: TGTGCCAGCAGTTTATCGGCCAGGGCCTCCTACAATGAGCAGTTCTTC
cdr3_aa: CASSLSARASYNEQFF
j_call: TRBJ2-1
cdr3_length: 16
d_call: -
clone_size: -
v_call: TRBV27

cdr3_nt: TGTGCCAGCTCACCCGAGTCGCCAACCTACGAGCAGTACTTC
cdr3_aa: CASSPESPTYEQYF
j_call: TRBJ2-7
cdr3_length: 14
d_call: -
clone_size: -
v_call: TRBV18

cdr3_nt: TGTGCCAGCAGCTCATCCGGACTAGCGGTCAGAGACTACGAGCAGTACTTC
cdr3_aa: CASSSSGLAVRDYEQYF
j_call: TRBJ2-7
cdr3_length: 17
d_call: TRBD2
clone_size: -
v_call: TRBV11-2

cdr3_nt: TGTGCCAGCAGCTTGCTTCCCTTCGGTCTTGGAGAGACCCAGTACTTC
cdr3_aa: CASSLLPFGLGETQYF
j_call: TRBJ2-5
cdr3_length: 16
d_call: -
clone_size: -
v_call: TRBV7-9

cdr3_nt: TGTGCCAGCAGCGTCGGGGCCGGTGAAAAACTGTTTTTT
cdr3_aa: CASSVGAGEKLFF
j_call: TRBJ1-4
cdr3_length: 13
d_call: -
clone_size: -
v_call: TRBV6-4

cdr3_nt: TGTGCCAGCAGCGACGGGACAAATCAGCCCCAGCATTTT
cdr3_aa: CASSDGTNQPQHF
j_call: TRBJ1-5
cdr3_length: 13
d_call: -
clone_size: -
v_call: TRBV7-8

cdr3_nt: TGCGCCAGCAGCTTTTACGCGGTGGGTGGGGAAGCTTTCTTT
cdr3_aa: CASSFYAVGGEAFF
j_call: TRBJ1-1
cdr3_length: 14
d_call: -
clone_size: -
v_call: TRBV5-1

cdr3_nt: TGTGCCAGCAGTTTTGTGCCCCCGGGACTAGCGGCCTACGAGCAGTACTTC
cdr3_aa: CASSFVPPGLAAYEQYF
j_call: TRBJ2-7
cdr3_length: 17
d_call: TRBD2
clone_size: -
v_call: TRBV27

cdr3_nt: TGTGCCAGCAGCTTAAGGGCCTACAATGAGCAGTTCTTC
cdr3_aa: CASSLRAYNEQFF
j_call: TRBJ2-1
cdr3_length: 13
d_call: -
clone_size: -
v_call: TRBV7-8

cdr3_nt: TGTGCCAGTAGTAGTGCAAGCGGGGAGCTGTTTTTT
cdr3_aa: CASSSASGELFF
j_call: TRBJ2-2
cdr3_length: 12
d_call: -
clone_size: -
v_call: TRBV19

cdr3_nt: TGTGCCAGCATACGGGCTAGCGGGAACGATGAGCAGTTCTTC
cdr3_aa: CASIRASGNDEQFF
j_call: TRBJ2-1
cdr3_length: 14
d_call: TRBD2
clone_size: -
v_call: TRBV13

cdr3_nt: TGTGCCAGCAGTTTTGGGATGACAGAACTCACTGAAGCTTTCTTT
cdr3_aa: CASSFGMTELTEAFF
j_call: TRBJ1-1
cdr3_length: 15
d_call: -
clone_size: -
v_call: TRBV28

cdr3_nt: TGCGCCAGCAGTGAACCCCACTCCTACAATGAGCAGTTCTTC
cdr3_aa: CASSEPHSYNEQFF
j_call: TRBJ2-1
cdr3_length: 14
d_call: -
clone_size: -
v_call: TRBV10-2

cdr3_nt: TGCGCCAGCAGCCAAGATTGGGGTTCCTACGAGCAGTACTTC
cdr3_aa: CASSQDWGSYEQYF
j_call: TRBJ2-7
cdr3_length: 14
d_call: -
clone_size: -
v_call: TRBV4-3

cdr3_nt: TGCGCCAGCAGTGTTCAGGGCTCGGGCCAGCCCCAGCATTTT
cdr3_aa: CASSVQGSGQPQHF
j_call: TRBJ1-5
cdr3_length: 14
d_call: -
clone_size: -
v_call: TRBV10-2

cdr3_nt: TGCGCCAGCAGCCAAGCCTGGGGACCCGAGTTTACCTACAATGAGCAGTTCTTC
cdr3_aa: CASSQAWGPEFTYNEQFF
j_call: TRBJ2-1
cdr3_length: 18
d_call: -
clone_size: -
v_call: TRBV4-3

cdr3_nt: TGTGCCAGCAGTTCCCGCCGGGACGATCACTACGAGCAGTACTTC
cdr3_aa: CASSSRRDDHYEQYF
j_call: TRBJ2-7
cdr3_length: 15
d_call: -
clone_size: -
v_call: TRBV28

cdr3_nt: TGTGCCAGCAGCTTCTCTACGCTGGACCTCTACGAGCAGTACTTC
cdr3_aa: CASSFSTLDLYEQYF
j_call: TRBJ2-7
cdr3_length: 15
d_call: -
clone_size: -
v_call: TRBV7-9

cdr3_nt: TGTGCCAGCAGCCCCCGGGACAGGGGCTCCCCAGTAGACGTCCTGACTTTC
cdr3_aa: CASSPRDRGSPVDVLTF
j_call: TRBJ2-6
cdr3_length: 17
d_call: TRBD1
clone_size: -
v_call: TRBV7-6

cdr3_nt: TGTGCCACCCGGGGGCGGGATAGCAATCAGCCCCAGCATTTT
cdr3_aa: CATRGRDSNQPQHF
j_call: TRBJ1-5
cdr3_length: 14
d_call: -
clone_size: -
v_call: TRBV25-1

cdr3_nt: TGTGCCAGCAGCTTTGACAGCTGGACGAAAGAGACCCAGTACTTC
cdr3_aa: CASSFDSWTKETQYF
j_call: TRBJ2-5
cdr3_length: 15
d_call: -
clone_size: -
v_call: TRBV7-9

cdr3_nt: TGCGCCAGCAGTGAGGGCGGAGGATCTCAGCCCCAGCATTTT
cdr3_aa: CASSEGGGSQPQHF
j_call: TRBJ1-5
cdr3_length: 14
d_call: -
clone_size: -
v_call: TRBV10-2

cdr3_nt: TGTGCCAGCAGCTTATCGTCTAGGTTCTACGAGCAGTACTTC
cdr3_aa: CASSLSSRFYEQYF
j_call: TRBJ2-7
cdr3_length: 14
d_call: -
clone_size: -
v_call: TRBV7-6

cdr3_nt: TGCGCCAGCAGCCAAGATGGAGACTCCGCTTTTACAGATACGCAGTATTTT
cdr3_aa: CASSQDGDSAFTDTQYF
j_call: TRBJ2-3
cdr3_length: 17
d_call: -
clone_size: -
v_call: TRBV4-3

cdr3_nt: TGTGCCAGCAGCCCTAGCGGGAGGAACGAGCAGTACTTC
cdr3_aa: CASSPSGRNEQYF
j_call: TRBJ2-7
cdr3_length: 13
d_call: TRBD2
clone_size: -
v_call: TRBV27

cdr3_nt: TGTGCCAGCAGCTTACAGGATACCCTCTACAGTGAGCAGTTCTTC
cdr3_aa: CASSLQDTLYSEQFF
j_call: TRBJ2-1
cdr3_length: 15
d_call: -
clone_size: -
v_call: TRBV7-2

cdr3_nt: TGCGCCAGCAGCCAGGCTCTCACAGGGCGCGAGCAGTACTTC
cdr3_aa: CASSQALTGREQYF
j_call: TRBJ2-7
cdr3_length: 14
d_call: -
clone_size: -
v_call: TRBV4-1

cdr3_nt: TGTGCCAGCAGACTCGGGGCTAGCGGGGGGTACCACAATGAGCAGTTCTTC
cdr3_aa: CASRLGASGGYHNEQFF
j_call: TRBJ2-1
cdr3_length: 17
d_call: TRBD2
clone_size: -
v_call: TRBV27

cdr3_nt: TGTGCCAGCAGCTCCCCTACAGGCTCGTCCACCGGGGAGCTGTTTTTT
cdr3_aa: CASSSPTGSSTGELFF
j_call: TRBJ2-2
cdr3_length: 16
d_call: -
clone_size: -
v_call: TRBV5-4

cdr3_nt: TGCGCCAGCAGTGACCGGAGGAACACCGGGGAGCTGTTTTTT
cdr3_aa: CASSDRRNTGELFF
j_call: TRBJ2-2
cdr3_length: 14
d_call: -
clone_size: -
v_call: TRBV10-2

cdr3_nt: TGTGCCAGCAGTTCATACCGGGACAGGGGCTACGAGCAGTACTTC
cdr3_aa: CASSSYRDRGYEQYF
j_call: TRBJ2-7
cdr3_length: 15
d_call: TRBD1
clone_size: -
v_call: TRBV27

cdr3_nt: TGTGCCAGCAGCCTCTGGCCAGGGGGAACCGGGGAGCTGTTTTTT
cdr3_aa: CASSLWPGGTGELFF
j_call: TRBJ2-2
cdr3_length: 15
d_call: TRBD1
clone_size: -
v_call: TRBV14

cdr3_nt: TGTGCCAGCAGTCCGTTGGGGGACAGGTCCTACGAGCAGTACTTC
cdr3_aa: CASSPLGDRSYEQYF
j_call: TRBJ2-7
cdr3_length: 15
d_call: TRBD1
clone_size: -
v_call: TRBV7-9

cdr3_nt: TGTGCCAGCAGCCCCTTGGGTAGCGGGAGGATCGCCGGGGAGCTGTTTTTT
cdr3_aa: CASSPLGSGRIAGELFF
j_call: TRBJ2-2
cdr3_length: 17
d_call: TRBD2
clone_size: -
v_call: TRBV27

cdr3_nt: TGTGCCACGAACACAGGGAAACGCTCCTACGAGCAGTACTTC
cdr3_aa: CATNTGKRSYEQYF
j_call: TRBJ2-7
cdr3_length: 14
d_call: -
clone_size: few
v_call: TRBV2

cdr3_nt: TGTGCCAGCAGTTTATCGGAGGGGGCGCCGTACGAGCAGTACTTC
cdr3_aa: CASSLSEGAPYEQYF
j_call: TRBJ2-7
cdr3_length: 15
d_call: -
clone_size: -
v_call: TRBV27

cdr3_nt: TGTGCCAGCCCGGGACTAGCGGGAGAAGGAGAGCAGTACTTC
cdr3_aa: CASPGLAGEGEQYF
j_call: TRBJ2-7
cdr3_length: 14
d_call: TRBD2
clone_size: -
v_call: TRBV27

cdr3_nt: TGTGCCAGCAGCGTAGGGGCGGGAGGGCCCTACAATGAGCAGTTCTTC
cdr3_aa: CASSVGAGGPYNEQFF
j_call: TRBJ2-1
cdr3_length: 16
d_call: TRBD2
clone_size: -
v_call: TRBV9

cdr3_nt: TGCGCCAGCAGCTTGAACCAGCGGGGCCAAGAGACCCAGTACTTC
cdr3_aa: CASSLNQRGQETQYF
j_call: TRBJ2-5
cdr3_length: 15
d_call: TRBD2
clone_size: -
v_call: TRBV5-1

cdr3_nt: TGTGCCAGCACCGGAGCAGGGCCAGATACGCAGTATTTT
cdr3_aa: CASTGAGPDTQYF
j_call: TRBJ2-3
cdr3_length: 13
d_call: -
clone_size: -
v_call: TRBV18